This paragraph covers one TCR beta chain sequence. This specimen belongs to a study of blood T cell repertoires in COVID-19. For the study at large: From T cells, B-cell-depleted T cells, or PBMCs came the material, which was cDNA or gDNA.

Authors' analysis steps: Amplifying reference gene primers gave estimates of nucleated cell counts. The method was immunoSEQ multiplex PCR; TCRdb's version includes in-frame clones alone and lacks a portion of them. The V and J calls and the clone size are those of that table, but D and trimming were determined from the DNA. Of some 670,000 clones listed, over 80% are singletons. The sample comprised peripheral blood. The TCR was taken from a woman aged 18-29 years with acute or convalescent COVID-19.

CDR3 amino acids: CASSRNRDFGYTF. DNA of the CDR3: TGTGCCAGCAGCCGTAACAGGGATTTTGGCTACACCTTC. The chain uses TRBV11-2 and TRBJ1-2; the D gene is possibly TRBD1 (6 bases). The length of the CDR3 is 13 residues. Germline assignment: CDR1 SGHAT and CDR2 FQNNGV. Trimming removed 5 bases from V and 7 bases from J, with 14 bases in between.